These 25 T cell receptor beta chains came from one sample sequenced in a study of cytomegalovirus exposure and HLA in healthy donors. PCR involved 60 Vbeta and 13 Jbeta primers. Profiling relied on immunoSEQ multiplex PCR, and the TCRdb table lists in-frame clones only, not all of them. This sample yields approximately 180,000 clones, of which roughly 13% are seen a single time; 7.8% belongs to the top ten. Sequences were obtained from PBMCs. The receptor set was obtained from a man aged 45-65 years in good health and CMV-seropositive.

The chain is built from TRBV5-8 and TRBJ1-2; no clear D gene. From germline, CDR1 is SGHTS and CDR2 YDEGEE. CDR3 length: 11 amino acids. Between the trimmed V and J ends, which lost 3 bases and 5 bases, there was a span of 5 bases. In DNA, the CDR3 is TGTGCCAGCAGCTCCGGGTATGGCTACACCTTC. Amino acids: CASSSGYGYTF.

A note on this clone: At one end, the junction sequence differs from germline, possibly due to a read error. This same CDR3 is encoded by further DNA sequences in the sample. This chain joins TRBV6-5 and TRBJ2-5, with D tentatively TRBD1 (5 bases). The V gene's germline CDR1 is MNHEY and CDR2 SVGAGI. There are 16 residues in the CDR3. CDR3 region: CASSYSPRVSGETQYF. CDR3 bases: TGTGCCAGCAGCTACTCACCCAGGGTGTCTGGAGAGACCCAGTACTTC.

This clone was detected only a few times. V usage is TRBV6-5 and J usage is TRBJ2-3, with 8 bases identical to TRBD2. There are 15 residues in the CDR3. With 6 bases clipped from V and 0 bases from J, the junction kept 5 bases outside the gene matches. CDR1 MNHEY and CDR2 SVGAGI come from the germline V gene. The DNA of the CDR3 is TGTGCCAGCAGCATACTAGCGGAGAGCACAGATACGCAGTATTTT. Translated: CASSILAESTDTQYF.

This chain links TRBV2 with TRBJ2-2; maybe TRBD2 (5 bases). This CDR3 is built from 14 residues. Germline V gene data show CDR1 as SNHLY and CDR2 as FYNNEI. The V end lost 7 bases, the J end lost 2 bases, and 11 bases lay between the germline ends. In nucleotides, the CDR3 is TGTGCCAGCAAGAGGGCAACAAACACCGGGGAGCTGTTTTTT. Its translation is CASKRATNTGELFF.

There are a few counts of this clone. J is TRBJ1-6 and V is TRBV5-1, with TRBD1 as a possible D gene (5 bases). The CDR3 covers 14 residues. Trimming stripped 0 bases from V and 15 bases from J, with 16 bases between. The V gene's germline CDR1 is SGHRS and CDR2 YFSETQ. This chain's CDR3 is CASSLGGTQLGLHF. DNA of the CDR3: TGCGCCAGCAGCTTGGGCGGGACCCAGCTGGGCCTCCACTTT.

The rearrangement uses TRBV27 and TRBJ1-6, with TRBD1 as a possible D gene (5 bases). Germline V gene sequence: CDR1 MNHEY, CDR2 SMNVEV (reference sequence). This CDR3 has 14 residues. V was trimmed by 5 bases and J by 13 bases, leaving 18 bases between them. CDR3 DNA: TGTGCCAGCAGTCTCGGGGGGGGTCTCTGGCCCCTCCACTTT. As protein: CASSLGGGLWPLHF.

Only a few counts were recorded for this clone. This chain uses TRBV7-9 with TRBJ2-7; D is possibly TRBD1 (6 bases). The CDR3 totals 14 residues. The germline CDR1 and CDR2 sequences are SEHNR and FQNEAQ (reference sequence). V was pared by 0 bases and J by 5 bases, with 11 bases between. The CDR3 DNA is TGTGCCAGCAGCTTAGCGGGCAGGGGTCACGAGCAGTACTTC. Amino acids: CASSLAGRGHEQYF.

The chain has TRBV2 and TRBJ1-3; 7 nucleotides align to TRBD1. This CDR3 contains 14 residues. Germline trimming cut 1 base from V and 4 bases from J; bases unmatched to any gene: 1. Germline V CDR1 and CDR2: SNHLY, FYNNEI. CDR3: CASSEGRGGNTIYF. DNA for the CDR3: TGTGCCAGCAGTGAAGGCAGGGGGGGAAACACCATATATTTT.

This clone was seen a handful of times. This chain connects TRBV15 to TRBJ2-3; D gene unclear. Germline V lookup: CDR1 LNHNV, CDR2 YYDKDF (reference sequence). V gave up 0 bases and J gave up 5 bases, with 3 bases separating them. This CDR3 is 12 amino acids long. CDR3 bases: TGTGCCACCAGCAGAGACCAAGATACGCAGTATTTT. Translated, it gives CATSRDQDTQYF.

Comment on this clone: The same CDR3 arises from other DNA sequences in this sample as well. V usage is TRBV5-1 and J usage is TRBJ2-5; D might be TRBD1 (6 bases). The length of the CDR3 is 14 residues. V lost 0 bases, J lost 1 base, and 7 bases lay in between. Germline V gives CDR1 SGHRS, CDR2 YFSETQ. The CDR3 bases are TGCGCCAGCAGCTTGGGGGGGCCCCAAGAGACCCAGTACTTC. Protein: CASSLGGPQETQYF. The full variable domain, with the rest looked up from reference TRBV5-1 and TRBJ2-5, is KAGVTQTPRYLIKTRGQQVTLSCSPISGHRSVSWYQQTPGQGLQFLFEYFSETQRNKGNFPGRFSGRQFSNSRSEMNVSTLELGDSALYLCASSLGGPQETQYFGPGTRLLVL.

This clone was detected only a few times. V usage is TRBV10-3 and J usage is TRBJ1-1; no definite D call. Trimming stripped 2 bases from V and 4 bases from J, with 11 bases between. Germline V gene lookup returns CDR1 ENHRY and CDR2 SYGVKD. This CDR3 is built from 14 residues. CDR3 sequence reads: CAISEEGGFTEAFF. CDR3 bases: TGTGCCATCAGTGAGGAGGGAGGATTCACTGAAGCTTTCTTT.

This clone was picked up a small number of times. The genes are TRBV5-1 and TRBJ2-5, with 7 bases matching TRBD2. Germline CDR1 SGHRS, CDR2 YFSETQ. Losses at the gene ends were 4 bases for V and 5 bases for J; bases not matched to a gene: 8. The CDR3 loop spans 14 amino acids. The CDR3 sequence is CASSRGETQETQYF. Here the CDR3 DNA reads TGCGCCAGCAGCCGGGGGGAGACTCAGGAGACCCAGTACTTC.

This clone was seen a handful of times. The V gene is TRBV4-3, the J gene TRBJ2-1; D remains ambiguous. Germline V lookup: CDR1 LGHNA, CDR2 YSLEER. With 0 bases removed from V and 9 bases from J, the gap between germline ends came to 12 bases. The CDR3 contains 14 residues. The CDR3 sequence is CASSQDPISSEQFF. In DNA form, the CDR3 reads TGCGCCAGCAGCCAAGATCCAATCTCGAGTGAGCAGTTCTTC.

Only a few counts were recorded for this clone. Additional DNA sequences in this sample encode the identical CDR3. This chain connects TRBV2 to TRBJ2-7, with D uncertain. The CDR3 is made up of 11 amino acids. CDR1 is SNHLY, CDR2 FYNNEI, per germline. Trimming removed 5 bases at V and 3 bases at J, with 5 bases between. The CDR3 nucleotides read TGTGCCAGCAGTCCCCACTACGAGCAGTACTTC. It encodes CASSPHYEQYF.

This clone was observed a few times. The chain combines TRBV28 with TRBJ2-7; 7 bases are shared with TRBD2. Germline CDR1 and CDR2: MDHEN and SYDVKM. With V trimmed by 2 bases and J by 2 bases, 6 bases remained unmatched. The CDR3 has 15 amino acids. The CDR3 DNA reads TGTGCCAGCAGTTTAGGGGGGGTCCTAACCTACGAGCAGTACGTC. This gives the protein CASSLGGVLTYEQYV.

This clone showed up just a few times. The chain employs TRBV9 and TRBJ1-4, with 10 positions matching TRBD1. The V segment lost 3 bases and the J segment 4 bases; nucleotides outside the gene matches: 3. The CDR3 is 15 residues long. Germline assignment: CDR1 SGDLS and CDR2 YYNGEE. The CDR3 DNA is TGTGCCAGCAGCGGGGGACAGGGGTTTAATGAAAAACTGTTTTTT. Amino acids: CASSGGQGFNEKLFF.

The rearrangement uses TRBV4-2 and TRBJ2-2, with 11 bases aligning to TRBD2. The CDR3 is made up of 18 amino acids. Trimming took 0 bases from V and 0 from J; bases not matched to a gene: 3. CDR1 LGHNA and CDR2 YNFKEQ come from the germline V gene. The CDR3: CASSQDLAGGANTGELFF. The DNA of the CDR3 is TGTGCCAGCAGCCAAGATTTAGCGGGGGGGGCGAACACCGGGGAGCTGTTTTTT.

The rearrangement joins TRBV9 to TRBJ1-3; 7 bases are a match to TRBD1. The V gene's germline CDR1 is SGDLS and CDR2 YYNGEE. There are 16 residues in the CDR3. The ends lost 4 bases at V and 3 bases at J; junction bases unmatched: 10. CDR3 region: CASSSRTGDDGNTIYF. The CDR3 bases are TGTGCCAGCAGCTCCAGAACAGGGGACGATGGAAACACCATATATTTT.

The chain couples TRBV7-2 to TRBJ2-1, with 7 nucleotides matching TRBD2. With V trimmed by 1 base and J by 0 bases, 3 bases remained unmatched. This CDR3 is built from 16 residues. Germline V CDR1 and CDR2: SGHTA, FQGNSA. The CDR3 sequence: CASSLGSGTSYNEQFF. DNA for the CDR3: TGTGCCAGCAGCTTAGGAAGCGGGACCTCCTACAATGAGCAGTTCTTC.

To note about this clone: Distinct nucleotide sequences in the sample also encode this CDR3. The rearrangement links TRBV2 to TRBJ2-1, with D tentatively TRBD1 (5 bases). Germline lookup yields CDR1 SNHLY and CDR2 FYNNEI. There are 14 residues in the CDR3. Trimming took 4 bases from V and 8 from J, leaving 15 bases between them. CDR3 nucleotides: TGTGCCAGCAGTGCAGGGTCCTTCAGCGATGAGCAGTTCTTC. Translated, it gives CASSAGSFSDEQFF.

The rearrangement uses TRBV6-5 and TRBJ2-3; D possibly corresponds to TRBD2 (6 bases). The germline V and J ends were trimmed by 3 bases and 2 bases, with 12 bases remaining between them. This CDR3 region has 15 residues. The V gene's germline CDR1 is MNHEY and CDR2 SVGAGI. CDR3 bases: TGTGCCAGCAGTTATGGGCGGGGAGCCACAGATACGCAGTATTTT. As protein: CASSYGRGATDTQYF.

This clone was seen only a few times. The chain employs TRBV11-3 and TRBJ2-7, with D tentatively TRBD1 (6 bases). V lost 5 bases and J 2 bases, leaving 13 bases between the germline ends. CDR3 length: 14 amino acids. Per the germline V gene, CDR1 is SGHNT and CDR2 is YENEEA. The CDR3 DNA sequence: TGTGCCAGCAGCGCAGGGCAGGGGACCTACGAGCAGTACTTC. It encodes CASSAGQGTYEQYF.

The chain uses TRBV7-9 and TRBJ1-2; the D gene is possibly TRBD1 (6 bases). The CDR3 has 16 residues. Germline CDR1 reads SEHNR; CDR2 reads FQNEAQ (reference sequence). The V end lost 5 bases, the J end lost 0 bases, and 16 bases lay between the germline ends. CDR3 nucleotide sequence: TGTGCCAGCAGCCCCAGGACAGAGACAACTAACTATGGCTACACCTTC. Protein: CASSPRTETTNYGYTF.

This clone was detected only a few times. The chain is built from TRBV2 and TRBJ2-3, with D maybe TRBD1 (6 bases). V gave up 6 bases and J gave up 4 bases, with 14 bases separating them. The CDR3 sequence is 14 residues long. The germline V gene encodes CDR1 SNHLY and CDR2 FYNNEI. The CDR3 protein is CASSPGQRADTQYF. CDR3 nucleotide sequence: TGTGCCAGCAGCCCGGGACAAAGAGCAGATACGCAGTATTTT.

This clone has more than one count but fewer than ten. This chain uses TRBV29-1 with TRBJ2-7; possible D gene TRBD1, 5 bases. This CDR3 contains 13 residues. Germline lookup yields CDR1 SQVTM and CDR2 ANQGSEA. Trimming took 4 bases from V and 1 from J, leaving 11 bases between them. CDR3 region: CSVVGPGSYEQYF. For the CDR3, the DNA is TGCAGCGTTGTTGGGCCAGGGTCCTACGAGCAGTACTTC.